This T cell receptor (beta chain) was identified in a study of blood T cell repertoires in COVID-19 (TCRdb year 2020). With respect to the entire study: Samples covering the acute and convalescent phases of COVID-19 were provided by collaborators in the United States, Italy and Spain. The prospective study material was composed of cDNA or gDNA derived from T cells, B-cell-depleted T cells, or PBMCs. Subjects who had been exposed to COVID-19, were actively infected with it, or had recovered from it provided the deeply sampled blood TCRbeta repertoires that made up the dataset. A freely available public database, intended as a resource for researchers studying the immune response to SARS-CoV-2, is where the repertoires were released. The samples were drawn from the first 160 participants of the ongoing ImmuneRACE study and from under 1,500 subjects provided by 6 global collaborators. Sample metadata almost always included a de-identified subject ID, COVID-19 status, age in years and sex. Where HLA class I and class II types were available, the types were taken from metadata supplied by the sample provider, not from assay-based typing.

TCRbeta CDR3 regions were amplified from genomic DNA by means of the immunoSEQ Assay, a bias-controlled multiplex PCR. For the original study's pipeline: The number of nucleated cells in each sample was estimated from the amplification of reference gene primers within the assay. To quantify the absolute abundance of each unique TCRbeta CDR3 rearrangement, sequence reads were collapsed and filtered. Productive Simpson clonality was computed per sample as the square root of Simpson's diversity index over productive rearrangements. Sourced from immuneACCESS, this table was stored by TCRdb with only in-frame sequences that have V and J called. A share of the clones is absent; for the studies checked, an unresolved V gene accounts for under half, and the remainder has no known explanation. V, J and clone size are those of that table, while D and trimming were read from the DNA. This sample comprises 200,000 to 250,000 clones, roughly nine tenths of them detected only once. The ten most abundant clones make up roughly 3% of the sample.

Turning to this clone: What antigen it recognizes has not been identified. Base qualities are not recorded, but no much larger clone differs from it by a single base.

CDR1 is given as SGDLS and CDR2 as YYNGEE, both from the germline V gene. From its cysteine to its phenylalanine, the CDR3 spans 15 amino acids. Just CDR3 DNA is preserved here, 45 bases in frame from base 1. For this chain, trimming is 3 bases at the V end and 10 bases at the J end, and the number of junction bases without a gene match is 12. The investigation overall reported the following: How much clinical and demographic metadata was included differed by source and by participant, and the metadata was provided uncurated.

The collaborating institutions used their own protocols to collect whole blood in K2EDTA tubes. For TCRbeta analysis, collaborators shipped samples in one of three forms: frozen whole blood, isolated PBMCs, or DNA extracted from either of those sample types. This TCR was recovered from a man aged 18-30 years with active or convalescent COVID-19. The sequenced material came from peripheral blood. The chain joins TRBV9 to TRBJ2-1; 8 junctional bases match TRBD2. The DNA sequence reads TGTGCCAGCAGCGCTCCAACCGGGACTAGAGAAGAGCAGTTCTTC. Its protein reads: CASSAPTGTREEQFF.